The entry that follows covers one T cell receptor (beta chain) sequence. The PCR had 60 Vbeta and 13 Jbeta primers. Repertoires were generated with immunoSEQ multiplex PCR, while TCRdb's copy carries only in-frame clones and drops some. In the table there are some 160,000 clones, 70% to 90% of which are singletons. This sample was taken from a study of cytomegalovirus exposure and HLA in healthy donors. The receptor's source is a woman between 18 and 29 years old in good health and CMV-seronegative. Sequencing was carried out using PBMCs.

CDR3 nucleotides: TGTGCCGGCCGGAGTTTTGGATCTTACGAGCAGTACTTC. It translates to CAGRSFGSYEQYF. The V gene is TRBV30, the J gene TRBJ2-7, with D unclear. Trimming took off 8 bases at V and 4 bases at J, with 18 bases between the two ends. Germline V gene lookup returns CDR1 GTSNPN and CDR2 SVGIG (reference sequence). The CDR3 is 13 amino acids.